This T cell receptor beta chain comes out of a study of blood T cell repertoires in COVID-19. The germline gives CDR1 SGHNT, CDR2 YENEEA. The CDR3 contains 14 residues. V lost 2 bases, J lost 6 bases, and 6 bases stayed unmatched. The protocol was immunoSEQ multiplex PCR, while the TCRdb copy is restricted to in-frame clones and leaves out a portion. The data show 93,000 or so clones, over 85% seen once. This clone was picked up one time. This receptor was obtained from a woman older than 75 in a cohort sampled during active COVID-19. The sample consisted of peripheral blood. The chain is built from TRBV11-3 and TRBJ2-7; TRBD1 matches 8 bases. In DNA form, the CDR3 reads TGTGCCAGCAGCTTATCAGGACAGGGAGGCGAGCAGTACTTC. It is translated as CASSLSGQGGEQYF.